These T cell receptor beta chains were read from a single sample in a study of control samples from healthy donors and cancer patients. The method was immunoSEQ multiplex PCR; TCRdb's version includes in-frame clones alone and lacks a portion of them. The profile covers over 120,000 clones, with 75% to 95% appearing a single time and 3.2% taken by the ten largest. Source material: blood. The receptors come from a man aged 30 to 45 in good health. The CDR3 runs from the conserved cysteine through the conserved F or W. A D gene is named only where the DNA matches it firmly. Some rows have no size entry. The others give once, few or many, or a class for an expanded clone.

cdr3_nt: TGTGCCAGCAGCCCCTGGACGGGTGCTGAAGCTTTCTTT
cdr3_aa: CASSPWTGAEAFF
v_call: TRBV7-9
cdr3_length: 13
d_call: NA
j_call: TRBJ1-1
clone_size: few

cdr3_nt: TGTGCCAGCGGACAGGGGATTTACGAGCAGTACTTC
cdr3_aa: CASGQGIYEQYF
v_call: TRBV5-4
cdr3_length: 12
d_call: TRBD1
j_call: TRBJ2-7
clone_size: NA

cdr3_nt: TGTGCCAGCAGCTTAGACGGTGCACTATTAACCGGGGAGCTGTTTTTT
cdr3_aa: CASSLDGALLTGELFF
v_call: TRBV7-8
cdr3_length: 16
d_call: NA
j_call: TRBJ2-2
clone_size: NA

cdr3_nt: TGTGCCAGCAGCTTAGTCGCCGGGGGGGGATGGGAGCCCCAGCATTTT
cdr3_aa: CASSLVAGGGWEPQHF
v_call: TRBV7-8
cdr3_length: 16
d_call: NA
j_call: TRBJ1-5
clone_size: NA

cdr3_nt: TGTGCCTGGAAACCCGGGGCAGGGAAGAATTCACCCCTCCACTTT
cdr3_aa: CAWKPGAGKNSPLHF
v_call: TRBV30
cdr3_length: 15
d_call: NA
j_call: TRBJ1-6
clone_size: NA

cdr3_nt: TGTGCCAGCAGCTTCGAGAAGTCTCGGGAACATTTT
cdr3_aa: CASSFEKSREHF
v_call: TRBV7-9
cdr3_length: 12
d_call: NA
j_call: TRBJ1-5
clone_size: few

cdr3_nt: TGCGCCAGCAGCCCTGGGATGGGAACTGAAGCTTTCTTT
cdr3_aa: CASSPGMGTEAFF
v_call: TRBV5-1
cdr3_length: 13
d_call: NA
j_call: TRBJ1-1
clone_size: NA

cdr3_nt: TGTGCCAGTAGTATATCGAGACAGAGGTTTTCCTATGGCTACACCTTC
cdr3_aa: CASSISRQRFSYGYTF
v_call: TRBV19
cdr3_length: 16
d_call: NA
j_call: TRBJ1-2
clone_size: NA

cdr3_nt: TGTGCCAGCAGTGAATTTCGGAAGGAAAGGGCCAGGATTTTTACGGACTATGGCTACACCTTC
cdr3_aa: CASSEFRKERARIFTDYGYTF
v_call: TRBV6-1
cdr3_length: 21
d_call: NA
j_call: TRBJ1-2
clone_size: once

cdr3_nt: TGTGCCAGCAGCCCCGCGACGGGAAACACTGAAGCTTTCTTT
cdr3_aa: CASSPATGNTEAFF
v_call: TRBV7-9
cdr3_length: 14
d_call: NA
j_call: TRBJ1-1
clone_size: NA

cdr3_nt: TGTGCCAGCAGCTTAGTAGCTTCTAGCGGGGGGGCGGATACGCAGTATTTT
cdr3_aa: CASSLVASSGGADTQYF
v_call: TRBV7-9
cdr3_length: 17
d_call: TRBD2
j_call: TRBJ2-3
clone_size: NA

cdr3_nt: TGTGCCAGCAGTTTTTCACAGTATGGCTACACCTTC
cdr3_aa: CASSFSQYGYTF
v_call: TRBV12-3/TRBV12-4
cdr3_length: 12
d_call: NA
j_call: TRBJ1-2
clone_size: NA

cdr3_nt: TGTGCCAGCTCACCGATTAGGACCAACTCTGGAAACACCATATATTTT
cdr3_aa: CASSPIRTNSGNTIYF
v_call: TRBV18
cdr3_length: 16
d_call: NA
j_call: TRBJ1-3
clone_size: NA

cdr3_nt: TGTGCCAGTAGTACGACAGGGAATGGCTACACCTTC
cdr3_aa: CASSTTGNGYTF
v_call: TRBV19
cdr3_length: 12
d_call: TRBD1
j_call: TRBJ1-2
clone_size: NA